Sequencing of this T cell receptor beta chain was carried out in a study of spatial heterogeneity in lung cancer. Time point here: sample taken at primary tumor resection. No cell sorting; template was whole RNA from tumor, lung tissue or PBMC. This CDR3 region has 15 residues. Looked up from germline, CDR1 is LNHNV and CDR2 is YYDKDF (reference sequence). The junction had 7 bases not matched to a gene; V was cut back by 5 bases and J by 2 bases. Overall study results and limits: Tracking of tumor mutation counts was seen in expanded intratumoral alpha and beta TCR counts.

This clonotype was seen ten or more times. The antigen is unknown. TCRdb recomputed calls from the 5' RACE reads with MiXCR, one row per CDR3 protein. Of around 15,000 distinct CDR3 sequences in the sample, 6.5% to 8% are singletons; the top ten hold about 9%. This sequence joins TRBV15 and TRBJ2-5; the match to TRBD2 covers 8 bases. This TCR was sampled from a male donor with early-stage non-small cell lung cancer. The material sequenced was lung tumor tissue, taken at surgery. In DNA, the CDR3 is TGTGCCACCAGCGGTGGAGCGGGGGCACAAGAGACCCAGTACTTC. This encodes CATSGGAGAQETQYF.